This T cell receptor (beta chain) appears in the sequencing data of a study of shared T cell receptors in the human thymus. Germline V gene lookup returns CDR1 SGHDN and CDR2 FVKESK. The CDR3 sequence is 15 residues long. V lost 1 base and J 0 bases, leaving 9 bases between the germline ends. TCRdb's copy holds only in-frame clones and misses some; the assay was immunoSEQ multiplex PCR. The sample lists hundreds of thousands of clones; around 87% were seen once. The same specimen was also included in a second study, on human thymus T cells. From that report: It was healthy Finnish infants having corrective surgery for congenital heart defects who were the donors. Thymus tissue for the work was resected from patients undergoing corrective heart surgery. Use of V and J genes seemed skewed within the thymic and blood repertoires. There were highly overlapping thymic repertoires among unrelated individuals, as related research reported.

The TCR sequence derives from a boy in the first two years of life with a congenital heart defect. The chain carries TRBV14 and TRBJ1-1; D ambiguous. The specimen sequenced was thymocytes. The CDR3 DNA is TGTGCCAGCAGCCAAGGAGGAGGGATGAACACTGAAGCTTTCTTT. It encodes CASSQGGGMNTEAFF.